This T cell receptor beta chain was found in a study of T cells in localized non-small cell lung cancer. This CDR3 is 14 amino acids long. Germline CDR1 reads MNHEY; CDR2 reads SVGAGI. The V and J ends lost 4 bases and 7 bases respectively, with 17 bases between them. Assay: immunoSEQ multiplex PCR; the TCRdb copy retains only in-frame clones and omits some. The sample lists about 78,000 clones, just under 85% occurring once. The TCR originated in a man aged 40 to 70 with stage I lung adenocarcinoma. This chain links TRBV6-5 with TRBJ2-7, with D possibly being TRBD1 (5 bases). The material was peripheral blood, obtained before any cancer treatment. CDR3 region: CASSLDSSHGEQYF. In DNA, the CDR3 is TGTGCCAGCAGTTTAGACAGTAGTCACGGGGAGCAGTACTTC.